A selection of T cell receptor beta chains follows, all from one sample in a study of blood T cell repertoires in COVID-19. Here immunoSEQ multiplex PCR was the method, and the copy in TCRdb shows in-frame clones only, minus some. The data hold 200,000 to 250,000 clones, with around four fifths observed a single time. The sample consisted of peripheral blood. Receptor source: a woman aged 55-75 years with active or convalescent COVID-19. CDR3s include the opening cysteine and the closing phenylalanine or tryptophan. D genes are given only for firm matches. The listing skips clone size in some rows; elsewhere it reads once, few, many or a size class.

J gene: TRBJ1-2; V gene: TRBV9; clone size: NA; D gene: NA; CDR3 DNA: TGTGCCAGCAGCCCTCAGACAGGCCCCTATGGCTACACCTTC; CDR3 protein: CASSPQTGPYGYTF
J gene: TRBJ2-3; V gene: TRBV2; clone size: once; D gene: TRBD2; CDR3 DNA: TGTGCCAGCAGCCCGACTAGCGGGCCCTGGGGGCAGTATTTT; CDR3 protein: CASSPTSGPWGQYF
J gene: TRBJ2-2; V gene: TRBV19; clone size: NA; D gene: TRBD1; CDR3 DNA: TGTGCCAGTAGTCAGACAGGGGTAAACACCGGGGAGCTGTTTTTT; CDR3 protein: CASSQTGVNTGELFF
J gene: TRBJ2-1; V gene: TRBV19; clone size: many; D gene: TRBD1; CDR3 DNA: TGTGCCAGTACCGCCCGTGGACAGGGATGGGGCAATGAGCAGTTCTTC; CDR3 protein: CASTARGQGWGNEQFF
J gene: TRBJ2-1; V gene: TRBV4-1; clone size: NA; D gene: TRBD1; CDR3 DNA: TGCGCCAGCAGCCCGGACAGGTTGGCCTACAATGAGCAGTTCTTC; CDR3 protein: CASSPDRLAYNEQFF
J gene: TRBJ1-3; V gene: TRBV10-3; clone size: few; D gene: NA; CDR3 DNA: TGTGCCATCTCGAGCGGCATCAGGGGCCCTGGAAACACCATATATTTT; CDR3 protein: CAISSGIRGPGNTIYF
J gene: TRBJ1-6; V gene: TRBV2; clone size: many; D gene: NA; CDR3 DNA: TGTGCCAGCAGTGAATGGGCGGGCGGTGGTTCACCCCTCCACTTT; CDR3 protein: CASSEWAGGGSPLHF
J gene: TRBJ2-1; V gene: TRBV5-1; clone size: NA; D gene: TRBD1; CDR3 DNA: TGCGCCAGCGAGACCTCGACAGGGTCCCACAATGAGCAGTTCTTC; CDR3 protein: CASETSTGSHNEQFF
J gene: TRBJ2-3; V gene: TRBV2; clone size: NA; D gene: TRBD2; CDR3 DNA: TGTGCCAGCTGCCTGAACGGGGGGACCACAGATACGCAGTATTTT; CDR3 protein: CASCLNGGTTDTQYF
J gene: TRBJ2-5; V gene: TRBV6-5; clone size: NA; D gene: NA; CDR3 DNA: TGTGCCGCCCGACAGGAAGAATCGTACCAAGAGACCCAGTACTTC; CDR3 protein: CAARQEESYQETQYF
J gene: TRBJ2-1; V gene: TRBV5-6; clone size: NA; D gene: TRBD2; CDR3 DNA: TGTGCCAGCAGCTCTAGCGGTAGCTCCTACAATGAGCAGTTCTTC; CDR3 protein: CASSSSGSSYNEQFF
J gene: TRBJ2-1; V gene: TRBV29-1; clone size: NA; D gene: TRBD2; CDR3 DNA: TGCAGCGTTAACGGACTAGGAGCCTACAATGAGCAGTTCTTC; CDR3 protein: CSVNGLGAYNEQFF
J gene: TRBJ2-5; V gene: TRBV19; clone size: NA; D gene: NA; CDR3 DNA: TGTGCCAGTAGCCCCACGGGGGTTCGAGAGACCCAGTACTTC; CDR3 protein: CASSPTGVRETQYF
J gene: TRBJ1-2; V gene: TRBV7-9; clone size: once; D gene: TRBD1; CDR3 DNA: TGTGCCAGCAGCCTTCTTCAGGCCGAGGGACAGGACTACTATGGCTACACCTTC; CDR3 protein: CASSLLQAEGQDYYGYTF
J gene: TRBJ2-1; V gene: TRBV5-1; clone size: NA; D gene: TRBD2; CDR3 DNA: TGCGCCAGCAGAGAGGCCGGGGGGAATGAGCAGTTCTTC; CDR3 protein: CASREAGGNEQFF
J gene: TRBJ1-6; V gene: TRBV19; clone size: NA; D gene: NA; CDR3 DNA: TGTGCCAGTAGTAGGCGGCCGTATAATTCACCCCTCCACTTT; CDR3 protein: CASSRRPYNSPLHF
J gene: TRBJ2-2; V gene: TRBV4-1; clone size: NA; D gene: TRBD1; CDR3 DNA: TGCGCCAGCAGCCTCACTCCGGGACAGGGGGCCTTTACGAACACCGGGGAGCTGTTTTTT; CDR3 protein: CASSLTPGQGAFTNTGELFF
J gene: TRBJ1-3; V gene: TRBV28; clone size: NA; D gene: TRBD1; CDR3 DNA: TGTGCCAGCATTCCACAGGGGGCTGGAAACACCATATATTTT; CDR3 protein: CASIPQGAGNTIYF
J gene: TRBJ2-5; V gene: TRBV30; clone size: NA; D gene: TRBD2; CDR3 DNA: TGTGCCTGGAGTGGGTCAGCGGGAGTACGGGGGTGGACCCAGTACTTC; CDR3 protein: CAWSGSAGVRGWTQYF
J gene: TRBJ2-5; V gene: TRBV5-1; clone size: NA; D gene: TRBD1; CDR3 DNA: TGCGCCAGCAGCTTCCTAACAGGGGGCGAGACCCAGTACTTC; CDR3 protein: CASSFLTGGETQYF
J gene: TRBJ2-5; V gene: TRBV5-6; clone size: NA; D gene: NA; CDR3 DNA: TGTGCCAGCAGCTTGAGAACAGGGACGTTGTACCAAGAGACCCAGTACTTC; CDR3 protein: CASSLRTGTLYQETQYF
J gene: TRBJ2-1; V gene: TRBV6-5; clone size: NA; D gene: TRBD1; CDR3 DNA: TGTGCCAGCAGTTACTCGGTAGGGGGCAAAATGGATGAGCAGTTCTTC; CDR3 protein: CASSYSVGGKMDEQFF
J gene: TRBJ1-6; V gene: TRBV28; clone size: NA; D gene: NA; CDR3 DNA: TGTGCCAGCAGTACCGAAGGGGATTCACCCCTCCACTTT; CDR3 protein: CASSTEGDSPLHF
J gene: TRBJ1-1; V gene: TRBV19; clone size: NA; D gene: NA; CDR3 DNA: TGTGCCAGTAGTCCCCAGATCAGTGCAGGCGCTGAAGCTTTCTTT; CDR3 protein: CASSPQISAGAEAFF
J gene: TRBJ2-3; V gene: TRBV16; clone size: NA; D gene: NA; CDR3 DNA: TGTGCCAGCAGCCAAGGAGTTCCGACAGCTACGCAGTATTTT; CDR3 protein: CASSQGVPTATQYF
J gene: TRBJ1-1; V gene: TRBV6-5; clone size: once; D gene: NA; CDR3 DNA: TGTGCCAGCAGTTTCAGCACTGAAGCTTTCTTT; CDR3 protein: CASSFSTEAFF
J gene: TRBJ2-7; V gene: TRBV7-3; clone size: NA; D gene: TRBD2; CDR3 DNA: TGTGCCAGCAGCTTAAAATTACGGGACTACCCCTATAACGAGCAGTACTTC; CDR3 protein: CASSLKLRDYPYNEQYF
J gene: TRBJ1-2; V gene: TRBV19; clone size: NA; D gene: TRBD1; CDR3 DNA: TGTGCCAGTAGTGGGGACAGGGTCTATGGCTACACCTTC; CDR3 protein: CASSGDRVYGYTF
J gene: TRBJ2-7; V gene: TRBV6-5; clone size: NA; D gene: NA; CDR3 DNA: TGTGCCAGCAGTTACCGAGGGAGCTCCTACGAGCAGTACTTC; CDR3 protein: CASSYRGSSYEQYF
J gene: TRBJ2-1; V gene: TRBV19; clone size: NA; D gene: TRBD2; CDR3 DNA: TGTGCCAGTAGTACCGGACTAGCGGGAGACCATGAGCAGTTCTTC; CDR3 protein: CASSTGLAGDHEQFF
J gene: TRBJ2-7; V gene: TRBV27; clone size: NA; D gene: TRBD2; CDR3 DNA: TGTGCCAGCAATCCGAGCGGGAGAATCTACGAGCAGTACTTC; CDR3 protein: CASNPSGRIYEQYF
J gene: TRBJ2-2; V gene: TRBV6-2/TRBV6-3; clone size: NA; D gene: NA; CDR3 DNA: TGTGCCAGCAGTTGGGCCGGGACATCAAACACCGGGGAGCTGTTTTTT; CDR3 protein: CASSWAGTSNTGELFF
J gene: TRBJ2-3; V gene: TRBV4-2; clone size: NA; D gene: TRBD2; CDR3 DNA: TGTGCCAGCAGCCAGCTAGCGGGGGGCACAGATACGCAGTATTTT; CDR3 protein: CASSQLAGGTDTQYF
J gene: TRBJ2-3; V gene: TRBV11-3; clone size: NA; D gene: NA; CDR3 DNA: TGTGCCAGCAGCCCCCAAGGGACAAGGCGAACGGATACGCAGTATTTT; CDR3 protein: CASSPQGTRRTDTQYF
J gene: TRBJ1-1; V gene: TRBV7-9; clone size: once; D gene: TRBD1; CDR3 DNA: TGTGCCAGCAGCGCCCGGGACAGGGGCCCTATGAACACTGAAGCTTTCTTT; CDR3 protein: CASSARDRGPMNTEAFF
J gene: TRBJ2-7; V gene: TRBV3-1/TRBV3-2; clone size: NA; D gene: TRBD2; CDR3 DNA: TGTGCCAGCAGCCAAGGGGGGGGGAGAGAGCAGTACTTC; CDR3 protein: CASSQGGGREQYF
J gene: TRBJ1-1; V gene: TRBV9; clone size: NA; D gene: NA; CDR3 DNA: TGTGCCAGCAGCCCCAGGCCGAACACTGAAGCTTTCTTT; CDR3 protein: CASSPRPNTEAFF
J gene: TRBJ1-1; V gene: TRBV7-8; clone size: few; D gene: NA; CDR3 DNA: TGTGCCAGCAGCTTCGCGGCCACTGAAGCTTTCTTT; CDR3 protein: CASSFAATEAFF
J gene: TRBJ1-6; V gene: TRBV6-1; clone size: NA; D gene: TRBD1; CDR3 DNA: TGTGCCAGCAGTGGGGGATGGGACAGGGGGTATAATTCACCCCTCCACTTT; CDR3 protein: CASSGGWDRGYNSPLHF
J gene: TRBJ1-5; V gene: TRBV10-3; clone size: NA; D gene: TRBD1; CDR3 DNA: TGTGCCATCAGTTCCGGGACAGGGCCCAATCAGCCCCAGCATTTT; CDR3 protein: CAISSGTGPNQPQHF
J gene: TRBJ1-2; V gene: TRBV3-1/TRBV3-2; clone size: NA; D gene: NA; CDR3 DNA: TGTGCCAGCAGCCAAGTAGGGGTCGGCTACACCTTC; CDR3 protein: CASSQVGVGYTF
J gene: TRBJ1-6; V gene: TRBV3-1/TRBV3-2; clone size: once; D gene: NA; CDR3 DNA: TGTGCCAGCAGCCAAAACAGGGATTCACCCCTCCACTTT; CDR3 protein: CASSQNRDSPLHF
J gene: TRBJ2-2; V gene: TRBV5-6; clone size: NA; D gene: TRBD1; CDR3 DNA: TGTGCCAGCAGCCGCGGGACAGGGTGGGCCGGGGAGCTGTTTTTT; CDR3 protein: CASSRGTGWAGELFF
J gene: TRBJ2-7; V gene: TRBV30; clone size: NA; D gene: TRBD2; CDR3 DNA: TGTGCCTGGAGTTATCCTTCGCGCGGGGGGTACGAGCAGTACTTC; CDR3 protein: CAWSYPSRGGYEQYF
J gene: TRBJ1-5; V gene: TRBV11-2; clone size: NA; D gene: NA; CDR3 DNA: TGTGCCAGCAGCTCACTTGGGGGCGATAGCAATCAGCCCCAGCATTTT; CDR3 protein: CASSSLGGDSNQPQHF
J gene: TRBJ2-7; V gene: TRBV11-3; clone size: NA; D gene: NA; CDR3 DNA: TGTGCCAGCAGTCCGGGCTACGAGCAGTACTTC; CDR3 protein: CASSPGYEQYF
J gene: TRBJ1-1; V gene: TRBV5-6; clone size: NA; D gene: NA; CDR3 DNA: TGTGCCAGCAGCTTCGGTTTAAACACTGAAGCTTTCTTT; CDR3 protein: CASSFGLNTEAFF
J gene: TRBJ1-1; V gene: TRBV19; clone size: NA; D gene: NA; CDR3 DNA: TGTGCCAGTAACTTCCTGACAGAGAACACTGAAGCTTTCTTT; CDR3 protein: CASNFLTENTEAFF
J gene: TRBJ2-7; V gene: TRBV5-1; clone size: NA; D gene: TRBD2; CDR3 DNA: TGCGCCAGCAGCCCCGGCCCCGGGACTAGCTCCGAGCAGTACTTC; CDR3 protein: CASSPGPGTSSEQYF
J gene: TRBJ1-1; V gene: TRBV11-2; clone size: NA; D gene: NA; CDR3 DNA: TGTGCCAGCACCCCGCAAATGGGGCTGGGAACTGAAGCTTTCTTT; CDR3 protein: CASTPQMGLGTEAFF
J gene: TRBJ2-1; V gene: TRBV5-1; clone size: NA; D gene: TRBD2; CDR3 DNA: TGCGCCAGCAGCTTTTCACGGGGTGCCGGGGGAGCGGGAGTGGAAGAGCAGTTCTTC; CDR3 protein: CASSFSRGAGGAGVEEQFF
J gene: TRBJ2-1; V gene: TRBV7-6; clone size: NA; D gene: NA; CDR3 DNA: TGTGCCAGCAGCATAGGAGGGGGAAATGAGCAGTTCTTC; CDR3 protein: CASSIGGGNEQFF